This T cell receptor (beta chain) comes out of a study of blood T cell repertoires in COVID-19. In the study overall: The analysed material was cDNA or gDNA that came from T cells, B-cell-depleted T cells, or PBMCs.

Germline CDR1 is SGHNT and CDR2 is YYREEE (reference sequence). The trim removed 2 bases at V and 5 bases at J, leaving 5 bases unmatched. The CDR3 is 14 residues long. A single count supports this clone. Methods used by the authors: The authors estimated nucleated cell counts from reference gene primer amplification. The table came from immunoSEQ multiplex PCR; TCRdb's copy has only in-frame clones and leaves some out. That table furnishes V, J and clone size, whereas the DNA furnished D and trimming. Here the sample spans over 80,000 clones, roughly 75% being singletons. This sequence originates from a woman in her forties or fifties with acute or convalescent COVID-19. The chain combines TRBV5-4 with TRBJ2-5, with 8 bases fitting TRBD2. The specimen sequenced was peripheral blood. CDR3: CASSFGGALETQYF. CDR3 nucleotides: TGTGCCAGCAGCTTCGGGGGGGCCCTTGAGACCCAGTACTTC.